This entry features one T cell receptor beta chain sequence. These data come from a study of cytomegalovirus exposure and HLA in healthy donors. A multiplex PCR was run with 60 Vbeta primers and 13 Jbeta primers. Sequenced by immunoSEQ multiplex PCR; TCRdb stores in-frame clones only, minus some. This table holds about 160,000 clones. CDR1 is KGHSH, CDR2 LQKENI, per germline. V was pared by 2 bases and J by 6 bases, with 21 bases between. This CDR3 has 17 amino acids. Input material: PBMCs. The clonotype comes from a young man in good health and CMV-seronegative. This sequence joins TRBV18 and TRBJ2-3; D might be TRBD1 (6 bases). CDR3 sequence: CASSPGYAGVVADTQYF. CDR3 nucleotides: TGTGCCAGCTCACCAGGTTATGCAGGGGTGGTTGCGGATACGCAGTATTTT.